The 27 T cell receptor beta chains listed next were all sequenced from one sample in a study of CD8+ T cells in alopecia areata. As to treatment: oral pan-JAK inhibitor, 5-10 mg twice daily. RNA was isolated and reverse transcribed to cDNA, the sequencing template. Clones were sequenced by immunoSEQ multiplex PCR, and TCRdb holds only the in-frame ones, with some missing. The data show about 200,000 clones, 58% seen once. The source was CD4+ T cells sorted from blood, collected at week 24, from a patient treated with tofacitinib. The receptors here all came from a human donor with alopecia areata.

In its sample, this clone was seen a few times. The chain uses TRBV7-2 and TRBJ2-5, with 8 bases lining up with TRBD2. V shed 2 bases, J shed 5 bases, and the junction held 7 bases outside the gene matches. The germline V gene has CDR1 SGHTA and CDR2 FQGNSA. The CDR3 is made up of 15 amino acids. Here the CDR3 reads CASSLPSGWGETQYF. CDR3 nucleotide sequence: TGTGCCAGCAGCTTACCTAGCGGGTGGGGTGAGACCCAGTACTTC.

The chain carries TRBV19 and TRBJ2-4; tentative D call: TRBD2 (5 bases). V was cut by 3 bases and J by 11 bases, with 14 bases left in between. The CDR3 length is 13 residues. The germline V gene encodes CDR1 LNHDA and CDR2 SQIVND (reference sequence). CDR3 in DNA: TGTGCCAGTAGTATGGACTTGACCCTCGTTCAGTACTTC. It codes for CASSMDLTLVQYF. Together with reference TRBV19 and TRBJ2-4, the CDR3 gives the full variable domain: DGGITQSPKYLFRKEGQNVTLSCEQNLNHDAMYWYRQDPGQGLRLIYYSQIVNDFQKGDIAEGYSVSREKKESFPLTVTSAQKNPTAFYLCASSMDLTLVQYFGAGTRLSVL.

This clone was detected a few times. The rearrangement uses TRBV14 and TRBJ2-5; D gene uncertain. Trimming removed 0 bases from V and 7 bases from J, with 9 bases in between. The germline gives CDR1 SGHDN, CDR2 FVKESK. The CDR3 has 13 residues. The CDR3, as DNA: TGTGCCAGCAGCCAAGATATCGCCGGGACCCAGTACTTC. This encodes CASSQDIAGTQYF.

The chain carries TRBV27 and TRBJ2-7, with a tentative D call TRBD2 (5 bases). The CDR3 contains 16 residues. V was pared by 3 bases and J by 2 bases, with 17 bases between. The germline CDR1 and CDR2 sequences are MNHEY and SMNVEV (reference sequence). The CDR3 DNA follows: TGTGCCAGCAGTTTCGAAGCGGATGGGAAGACCTACGAGCAGTACTTC. It codes for CASSFEADGKTYEQYF.

The chain carries TRBV5-6 and TRBJ2-3, with 8 bases identical to TRBD2. Germline V gives CDR1 SGHDT, CDR2 YYEEEE. Losses at the gene ends were 1 base for V and 6 bases for J; bases not matched to a gene: 10. This CDR3 region has 16 residues. CDR3 loop: CASSLTAGTRIDTQYF. CDR3 nucleotide sequence: TGTGCCAGCAGCTTGACCGCCGGGACTAGAATCGATACGCAGTATTTT.

The chain links TRBV7-2 to TRBJ1-4; D possibly corresponds to TRBD1 (5 bases). Germline V gene sequence: CDR1 SGHTA, CDR2 FQGNSA. The CDR3 consists of 16 residues. V lost 1 base to trimming and J lost 7 bases, with 16 bases between them. The CDR3 DNA reads TGTGCCAGCAGCTTAGGGGTTGTGGGGGTTCGTGAAAAACTGTTTTTT. Residues: CASSLGVVGVREKLFF.

The V gene is TRBV28, the J gene TRBJ2-2; 8 bases are shared with TRBD2. Per germline, CDR1 MDHEN and CDR2 SYDVKM. J lost 4 bases, V lost 5 bases, and 12 bases had no gene match. This CDR3 spans 17 amino acids. The chain's CDR3 is CASSARHSGISTGELFF. For the CDR3, the DNA is TGTGCCAGCAGTGCCAGACATAGCGGGATCTCCACCGGGGAGCTGTTTTTT.

The rearrangement joins TRBV4-2 to TRBJ2-6; D possibly uses TRBD1 or TRBD2 (5 bases each). Germline-derived CDR1 and CDR2 are LGHNA and YNFKEQ. This CDR3 contains 16 residues. Trimming pared 0 bases from V and 0 bases from J, leaving 6 bases between. CDR3 sequence (DNA): TGTGCCAGCAGCCAAGAGGGGACCTCTGGGGCCAACGTCCTGACTTTC. Amino acid sequence: CASSQEGTSGANVLTF.

The chain recombines TRBV7-2 with TRBJ2-1; possible D gene TRBD2, 7 bases. Germline V gives CDR1 SGHTA, CDR2 FQGNSA. The CDR3 is 15 amino acids. Trimming took 5 bases from V and 4 from J, leaving 15 bases between them. CDR3 sequence reads: CASSPGRGGYNEQFF. The CDR3 region has the DNA TGTGCCAGCAGCCCCGGCAGGGGAGGGTACAATGAGCAGTTCTTC.

The chain carries TRBV7-2 and TRBJ2-3; no clear D gene. V lost 5 bases to trimming and J lost 5 bases, with 11 bases between them. This CDR3 spans 13 amino acids. The germline gives CDR1 SGHTA, CDR2 FQGNSA. CDR3 DNA sequence: TGTGCCAGCAGCGCACCGGATGGAGATACGCAGTATTTT. This sequence encodes CASSAPDGDTQYF.

The V and J genes are TRBV2 and TRBJ1-1; 8 bases match TRBD1. CDR1 is SNHLY, CDR2 FYNNEI, per germline. The ends lost 6 bases at V and 5 bases at J; junction bases unmatched: 2. The CDR3 spans 12 residues. This chain's CDR3 is CASRWTGTEAFF. The CDR3 nucleotides read TGTGCCAGCAGATGGACAGGGACTGAAGCTTTCTTT.

This chain links TRBV4-1 with TRBJ1-2; no clear D gene. CDR3 length: 13 residues. V gave up 1 base and J gave up 8 bases, with 11 bases separating them. Germline CDR1 reads MGHRA; CDR2 reads YSYEKL. The CDR3 loop reads CASSQVPGSGYTF. CDR3 coding DNA: TGCGCCAGCAGCCAAGTTCCCGGCTCCGGCTACACCTTC.

The CDR3 DNA follows: TGTGCCAGCGGATTAAGGGGTCCTAGCACAGATACGCAGTATTTT. Its translation: CASGLRGPSTDTQYF. The chain is built from TRBV7-2 and TRBJ2-3, with D possibly TRBD1 on 5 matching bases. The CDR3 covers 15 residues. V lost 8 bases and J lost 0, with 15 bases in between. Per germline, CDR1 SGHTA and CDR2 FQGNSA.

The rearrangement joins TRBV4-3 to TRBJ1-1; D unclear. The CDR3 is 16 amino acids. Germline V gene data show CDR1 as LGHNA and CDR2 as YSLEER. With 0 bases removed from V and 3 bases from J, the gap between germline ends came to 14 bases. CDR3 amino acids: CASSQEGSSWHTEAFF. The CDR3 coding sequence is TGCGCCAGCAGCCAAGAGGGGTCTTCCTGGCACACTGAAGCTTTCTTT.

This clone turned up a few times. The V and J genes are TRBV7-2 and TRBJ1-1; D is perhaps TRBD1 (5 bases). CDR3 length: 15 amino acids. V lost 5 bases and J 3 bases, leaving 16 bases between the germline ends. Germline-derived CDR1 and CDR2 are SGHTA and FQGNSA. This chain's CDR3 is CASSEYQGPDTEAFF. The DNA for the CDR3 is TGTGCCAGCAGCGAATATCAGGGCCCAGACACTGAAGCTTTCTTT.

CDR3 protein: CASSERTGGQGEQYF. CDR3 coding DNA: TGTGCCAGCAGTGAGAGGACAGGGGGACAAGGCGAGCAGTACTTC. The chain is built from TRBV2 and TRBJ2-7; 10 bases agree with TRBD1. The V gene end was trimmed by 3 bases and the J gene end by 6 bases; junction bases not matched to a gene: 8. CDR3 length equals 15 residues. Germline values: CDR1 SNHLY, CDR2 FYNNEI.

The J gene is TRBJ1-5, the V gene TRBV27, with TRBD1 matching 8 bases. The CDR3 runs to 14 residues. V dropped 6 bases and J dropped 2; count of bases not matched to a gene: 3. The germline V gene has CDR1 MNHEY and CDR2 SMNVEV (reference sequence). CDR3 sequence reads: CASRLQGGNQPQHF. CDR3 bases: TGTGCCAGCAGGCTACAGGGGGGCAATCAGCCCCAGCATTTT.

This chain links TRBV9 with TRBJ2-3; 10 nucleotides align to TRBD2. The CDR3 covers 15 residues. V gave up 4 bases and J gave up 0 bases; unmatched junction bases: 2. Germline V gene sequence: CDR1 SGDLS, CDR2 YYNGEE. CDR3 amino acids: CASSFSGRSTDTQYF. Written as DNA, the CDR3 is TGTGCCAGCAGCTTTAGCGGGAGGAGCACAGATACGCAGTATTTT.

The gene calls are TRBV7-2 and TRBJ2-3; 9 bases line up with TRBD2. Trimming took 11 bases from V and 0 from J; bases not matched to a gene: 6. Germline V lookup: CDR1 SGHTA, CDR2 FQGNSA. The CDR3 has 14 residues. Here the CDR3 DNA reads TGTGCCGGCGGCCTAGCGGGGAGCACAGATACGCAGTATTTT. Translation: CAGGLAGSTDTQYF.

The CDR3 DNA reads as TGTGCCAGCAGTGTATCCGGGACGGTTAATTCACCCCTCCACTTT. Translating gives CASSVSGTVNSPLHF. The chain carries TRBV25-1 and TRBJ1-6, with D maybe TRBD1 (5 bases). Between the trimmed V and J ends, which lost 4 bases and 6 bases, there was a span of 13 bases. CDR1 MGHDK and CDR2 SYGVNS come from the germline V gene. The CDR3 contains 15 residues.

The count of this clone is one. For the CDR3, the DNA is TGTGCCAGCAGTCCAGTATACACTGAAGCTTTCTTT. Protein sequence: CASSPVYTEAFF. This chain connects TRBV14 to TRBJ1-1, with no clear D. CDR3 size: 12 residues. Germline values: CDR1 SGHDN, CDR2 FVKESK. The ends were cut back, 6 bases at V and 3 bases at J, with 8 bases in the middle.

This sequence joins TRBV10-3 and TRBJ2-5; TRBD2 agrees at 14 bases. Germline CDR1 ENHRY, CDR2 SYGVKD. CDR3 length: 16 residues. Losses at the gene ends were 6 bases for V and 3 bases for J; bases not matched to a gene: 6. The CDR3 coding sequence is TGTGCCATCAGGACTCCGGGACTAGCGGGAGAAGAGACCCAGTACTTC. Translation gives CAIRTPGLAGEETQYF.

In its sample, this clone was seen a few times. The chain employs TRBV19 and TRBJ2-6; 7 bases line up with TRBD2. There are 17 residues in the CDR3. After removal of 6 bases from V and 4 bases from J, the junction contained 12 bases not matched to a gene. The V gene's germline CDR1 is LNHDA and CDR2 SQIVND (reference sequence). The CDR3 region is CASSDSFPGGGANVLTF. The CDR3 DNA reads as TGTGCCAGTAGCGACAGTTTCCCGGGAGGCGGGGCCAACGTCCTGACTTTC.

J is TRBJ2-7 and V is TRBV5-6, with D tentatively TRBD2 (6 bases). CDR3 size: 14 residues. Germline V CDR1 and CDR2: SGHDT, YYEEEE. Trimming left V 2 bases short and J 0 bases short, with 9 bases between. This CDR3 reads CASSFRRVSYEQYF. CDR3 in DNA: TGTGCCAGCAGCTTTCGGAGGGTCTCCTACGAGCAGTACTTC.

This chain connects TRBV29-1 to TRBJ2-3; possibly TRBD2 for D (5 bases). Trimming removed 7 bases from V and 1 base from J, with 15 bases in between. This CDR3 has 14 amino acids. Germline loops: CDR1 SQVTM, CDR2 ANQGSEA. The CDR3 DNA reads TGCAGCGCGTTGAAGGGAGCGGGCACAGATACGCAGTATTTT. Protein sequence: CSALKGAGTDTQYF.

V is TRBV19 and J is TRBJ1-6; tentative D call: TRBD1 (6 bases). From germline, CDR1 is LNHDA and CDR2 SQIVND (reference sequence). This CDR3 region has 13 residues. Trimming cost V 10 bases and J 5 bases, with 12 bases left between them. The CDR3 nucleotides are TGTGCCACCCGGACAGACAATAATTCACCCCTCCACTTT. Translation gives CATRTDNNSPLHF.

This chain uses TRBV7-2 with TRBJ1-4; possible D gene TRBD1, 5 bases. V shed 5 bases and J shed 0 bases, with 10 bases lying between them. This CDR3 spans 15 amino acids. Germline loops: CDR1 SGHTA, CDR2 FQGNSA. The CDR3: CASSPGHTTNEKLFF. The CDR3 bases are TGTGCCAGCAGCCCTGGACATACAACTAATGAAAAACTGTTTTTT.